This TCR beta chain originates from a study of cytomegalovirus exposure and HLA in healthy donors. The V gene's germline CDR1 is MGHDK and CDR2 SYGVNS. The CDR3 consists of 15 residues. After removal of 7 bases from V and 2 bases from J, the junction contained 7 bases not matched to a gene. Clones were sequenced by immunoSEQ multiplex PCR, and TCRdb holds only the in-frame ones, with some missing. This table has about 280,000 clones, 88% appearing once. This clonotype was obtained from a woman younger than 30 in good health and CMV-seronegative. The V and J genes are TRBV25-1 and TRBJ2-5; 10 bases are shared with TRBD2. The source material was PBMCs. The CDR3 loop is CASTRWTSGQETQYF. For the CDR3, the DNA is TGTGCCAGCACTCGATGGACTAGCGGACAAGAGACCCAGTACTTC.